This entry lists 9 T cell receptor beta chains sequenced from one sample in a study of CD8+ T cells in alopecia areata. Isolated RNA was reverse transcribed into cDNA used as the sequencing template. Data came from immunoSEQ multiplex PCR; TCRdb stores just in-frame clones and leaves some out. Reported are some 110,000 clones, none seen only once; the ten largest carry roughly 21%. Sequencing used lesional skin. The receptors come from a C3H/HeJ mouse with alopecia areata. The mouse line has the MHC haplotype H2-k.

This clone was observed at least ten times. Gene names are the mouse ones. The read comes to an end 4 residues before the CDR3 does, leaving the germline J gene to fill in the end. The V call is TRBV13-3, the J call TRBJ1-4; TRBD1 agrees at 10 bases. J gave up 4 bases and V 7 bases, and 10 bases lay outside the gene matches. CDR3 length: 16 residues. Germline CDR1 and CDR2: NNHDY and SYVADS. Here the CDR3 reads CASGKTRDRGNERLFF. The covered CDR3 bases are TGTGCCAGCGGAAAAACCCGGGACAGGGGCAACGAA.

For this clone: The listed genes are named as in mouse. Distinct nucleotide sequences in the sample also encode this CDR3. The covered CDR3 bases are TGTGCCAGCAGTGATGCCTCCTGGGGGAACTATGCT. Translation gives CASSDASWGNYA. The whole CDR3 sequence is CASSDASWGNYAEQFF. The chain combines TRBV13-1 with TRBJ2-1, with TRBD2 matching 7 bases. The CDR3 extends 4 residues past the end of the read, so its final part is completed from the germline J gene. Germline assignment: CDR1 NSHNY and CDR2 SYGAGN. With V trimmed by 0 bases and J by 1 base, 4 bases remained unmatched. CDR3 size: 16 residues.

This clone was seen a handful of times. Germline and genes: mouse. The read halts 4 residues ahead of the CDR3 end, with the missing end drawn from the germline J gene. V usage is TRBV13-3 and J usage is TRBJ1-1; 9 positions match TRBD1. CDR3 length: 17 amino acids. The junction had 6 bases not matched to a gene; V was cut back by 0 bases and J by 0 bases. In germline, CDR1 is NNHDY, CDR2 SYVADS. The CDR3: CASSDEGDRAPNTEVFF. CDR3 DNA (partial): TGTGCCAGCAGTGATGAGGGGGACAGGGCCCCAAACACA.

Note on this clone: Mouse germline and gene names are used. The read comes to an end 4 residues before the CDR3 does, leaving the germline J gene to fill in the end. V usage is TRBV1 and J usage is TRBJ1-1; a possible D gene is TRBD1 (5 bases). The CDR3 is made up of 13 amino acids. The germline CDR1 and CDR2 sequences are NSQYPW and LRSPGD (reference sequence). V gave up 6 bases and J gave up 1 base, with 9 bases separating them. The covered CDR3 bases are TGCACCTGCAGGGCGCAGGGAAACACA. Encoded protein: CTCRAQGNT. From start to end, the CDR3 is CTCRAQGNTEVFF.

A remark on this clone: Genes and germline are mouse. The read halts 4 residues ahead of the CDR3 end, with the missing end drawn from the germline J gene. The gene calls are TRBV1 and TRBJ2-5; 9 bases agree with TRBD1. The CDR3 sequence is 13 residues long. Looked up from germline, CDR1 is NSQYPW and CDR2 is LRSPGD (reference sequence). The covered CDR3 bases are TGCACCTGCACCCGACAGGGGGAAGAC. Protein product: CTCTRQGED. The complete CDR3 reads CTCTRQGEDTQYF.

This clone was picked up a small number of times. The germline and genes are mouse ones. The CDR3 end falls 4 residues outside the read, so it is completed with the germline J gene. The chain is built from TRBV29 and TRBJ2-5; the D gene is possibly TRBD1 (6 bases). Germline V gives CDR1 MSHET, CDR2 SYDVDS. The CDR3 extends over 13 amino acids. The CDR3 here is CASSFSGEDTQYF. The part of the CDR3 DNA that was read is TGTGCTAGCAGTTTCTCAGGGGAGGAC.

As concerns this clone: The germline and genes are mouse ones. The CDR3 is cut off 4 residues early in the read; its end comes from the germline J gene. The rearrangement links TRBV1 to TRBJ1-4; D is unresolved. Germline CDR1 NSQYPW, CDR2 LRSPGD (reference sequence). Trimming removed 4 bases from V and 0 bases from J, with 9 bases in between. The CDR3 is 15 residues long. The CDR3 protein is CTCSGDNLSNERLFF. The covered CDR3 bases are TGCACCTGCAGTGGTGACAATCTTTCCAACGAA.

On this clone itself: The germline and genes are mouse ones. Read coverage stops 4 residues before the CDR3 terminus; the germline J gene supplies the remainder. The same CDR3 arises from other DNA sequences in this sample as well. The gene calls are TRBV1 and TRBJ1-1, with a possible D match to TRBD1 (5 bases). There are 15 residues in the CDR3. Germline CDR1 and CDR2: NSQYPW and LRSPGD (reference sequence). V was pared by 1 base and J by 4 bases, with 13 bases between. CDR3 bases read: TGCACCTGCAGTGCAGTCGGCCAGGGAGGCACA. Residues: CTCSAVGQGGT. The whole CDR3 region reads CTCSAVGQGGTEVFF.

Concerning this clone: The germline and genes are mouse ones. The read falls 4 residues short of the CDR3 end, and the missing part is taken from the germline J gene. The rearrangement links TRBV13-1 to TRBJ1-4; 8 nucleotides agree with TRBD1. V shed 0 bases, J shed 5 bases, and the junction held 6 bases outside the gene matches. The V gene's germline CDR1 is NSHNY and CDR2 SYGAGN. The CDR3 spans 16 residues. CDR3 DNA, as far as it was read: TGTGCCAGCAGTGATGCCCGACAGGGGAAGAACGAA. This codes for CASSDARQGKNE. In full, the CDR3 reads CASSDARQGKNERLFF.